These 4 T cell receptor beta chains came from one sample sequenced in a study of shared clonotypes between healthy human individuals. CD45RO negativity and positive selection for CCR7 defined naive CD8 cells, a population that excluded terminally differentiated effector memory CD45RA+ cells. Sequenced by immunoSEQ multiplex PCR; TCRdb stores in-frame clones only, minus some. The sample lists fewer than 850,000 clones, just over 95% occurring once. Sequencing was done on a sample of naive CD8+ T cells sorted from blood. Receptors originate from a young man in good health.

The rearrangement links TRBV5-1 to TRBJ1-4; the D is unclear. Germline V CDR1 and CDR2: SGHRS, YFSETQ. Trimming took 0 bases from V and 8 from J, leaving 11 bases between them. The CDR3 consists of 14 residues. Here the CDR3 reads CASSLGGLTEKLFF. CDR3 DNA sequence: TGCGCCAGCAGCTTGGGGGGTCTTACCGAAAAACTGTTTTTT.

J is TRBJ2-7 and V is TRBV7-9; D gene ambiguous. V lost 3 bases, J lost 0 bases, and 6 bases lay in between. Germline loops: CDR1 SEHNR, CDR2 FQNEAQ (reference sequence). This CDR3 has 13 amino acids. CDR3 DNA: TGTGCCAGCAGCTTTGGGGTCTCCTACGAGCAGTACTTC. Its translation: CASSFGVSYEQYF.

This rearrangement joins TRBV5-4 to TRBJ2-1; 7 bases agree with TRBD1. Germline CDR1 and CDR2: SGHNT and YYREEE (reference sequence). The CDR3 sequence is 16 residues long. V trimming: 7 bases; J trimming: 0 bases; junction bases outside the gene matches: 10. CDR3 loop: CASGHTRDSSYNEQFF. The DNA of the CDR3 is TGTGCCAGCGGACACACCCGGGACAGCTCCTACAATGAGCAGTTCTTC.

V usage is TRBV30 and J usage is TRBJ2-1; no firm D call. CDR1 is GTSNPN and CDR2 is SVGIG in the germline V gene (reference sequence). Trimming pared 7 bases from V and 7 bases from J, leaving 11 bases between. This CDR3 has 11 residues. CDR3 residues: CASSDENEQFF. Written as DNA, the CDR3 is TGTGCCTCCTCGGACGAGAATGAGCAGTTCTTC.